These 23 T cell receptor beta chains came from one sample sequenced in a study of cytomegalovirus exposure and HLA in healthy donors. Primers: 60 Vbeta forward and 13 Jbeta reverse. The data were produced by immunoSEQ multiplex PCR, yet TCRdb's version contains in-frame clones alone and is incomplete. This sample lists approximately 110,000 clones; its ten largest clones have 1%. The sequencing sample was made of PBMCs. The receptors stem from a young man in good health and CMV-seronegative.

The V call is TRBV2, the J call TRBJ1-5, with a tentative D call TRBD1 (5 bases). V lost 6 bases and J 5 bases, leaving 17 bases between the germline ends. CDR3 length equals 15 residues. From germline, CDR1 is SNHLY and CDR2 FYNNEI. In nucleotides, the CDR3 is TGTGCCAGCAGCGGGGACTCCGGGGGTCATCAGCCCCAGCATTTT. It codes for CASSGDSGGHQPQHF.

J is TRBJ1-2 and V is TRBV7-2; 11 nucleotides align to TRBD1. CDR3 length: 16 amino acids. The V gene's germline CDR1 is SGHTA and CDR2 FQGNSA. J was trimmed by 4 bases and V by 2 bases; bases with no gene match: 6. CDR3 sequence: CASSLTGQGVSYGYTF. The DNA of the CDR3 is TGTGCCAGCAGCTTAACGGGACAGGGGGTTAGCTATGGCTACACCTTC.

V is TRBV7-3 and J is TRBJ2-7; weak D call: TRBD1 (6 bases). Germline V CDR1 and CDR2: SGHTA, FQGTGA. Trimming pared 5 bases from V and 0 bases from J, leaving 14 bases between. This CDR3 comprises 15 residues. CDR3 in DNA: TGTGCCAGCAGCCCCGGCCCGACAGGCTCCTACGAGCAGTACTTC. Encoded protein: CASSPGPTGSYEQYF.

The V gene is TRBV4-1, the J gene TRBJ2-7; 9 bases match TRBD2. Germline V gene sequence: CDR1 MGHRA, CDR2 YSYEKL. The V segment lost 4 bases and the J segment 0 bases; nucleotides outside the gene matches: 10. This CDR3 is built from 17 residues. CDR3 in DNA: TGCGCCAGCAGCCGACAGACTAGCGGAGGGAGCTCCTACGAGCAGTACTTC. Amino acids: CASSRQTSGGSSYEQYF.

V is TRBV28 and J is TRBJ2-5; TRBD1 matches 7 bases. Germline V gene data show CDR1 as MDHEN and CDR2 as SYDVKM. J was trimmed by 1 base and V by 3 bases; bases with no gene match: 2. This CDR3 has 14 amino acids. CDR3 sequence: CASSFWDSQETQYF. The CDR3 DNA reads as TGTGCCAGCAGTTTTTGGGACAGCCAAGAGACCCAGTACTTC. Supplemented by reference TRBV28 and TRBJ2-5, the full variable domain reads DVKVTQSSRYLVKRTGEKVFLECVQDMDHENMFWYRQDPGLGLRLIYFSYDVKMKEKGDIPEGYSVSREKKERFSLILESASTNQTSMYLCASSFWDSQETQYFGPGTRLLVL.

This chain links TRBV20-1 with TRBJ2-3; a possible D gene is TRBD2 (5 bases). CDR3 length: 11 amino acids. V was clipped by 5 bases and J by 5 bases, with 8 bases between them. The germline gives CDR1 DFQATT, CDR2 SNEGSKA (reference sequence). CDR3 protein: CSAPLGDTQYF. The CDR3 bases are TGCAGTGCTCCACTAGGAGATACGCAGTATTTT.

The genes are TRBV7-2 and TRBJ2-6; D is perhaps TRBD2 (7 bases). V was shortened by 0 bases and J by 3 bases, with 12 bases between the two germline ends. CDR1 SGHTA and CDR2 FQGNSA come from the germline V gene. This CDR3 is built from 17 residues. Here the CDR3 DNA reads TGTGCCAGCAGCTTAGCCGTGCGGGGGCTTGGGGCCAACGTCCTGACTTTC. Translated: CASSLAVRGLGANVLTF. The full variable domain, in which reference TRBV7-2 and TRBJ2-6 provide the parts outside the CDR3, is GAGVSQSPSNKVTEKGKDVELRCDPISGHTALYWYRQSLGQGLEFLIYFQGNSAPDKSGLPSDRFSAERTGGSVSTLTIQRTQQEDSAVYLCASSLAVRGLGANVLTFGAGSRLTVL.

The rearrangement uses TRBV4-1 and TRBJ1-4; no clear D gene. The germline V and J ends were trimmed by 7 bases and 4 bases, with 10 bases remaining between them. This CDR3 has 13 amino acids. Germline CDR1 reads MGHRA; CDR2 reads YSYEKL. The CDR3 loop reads CASTPTFNEKLFF. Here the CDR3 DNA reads TGCGCCAGCACCCCAACTTTTAATGAAAAACTGTTTTTT.

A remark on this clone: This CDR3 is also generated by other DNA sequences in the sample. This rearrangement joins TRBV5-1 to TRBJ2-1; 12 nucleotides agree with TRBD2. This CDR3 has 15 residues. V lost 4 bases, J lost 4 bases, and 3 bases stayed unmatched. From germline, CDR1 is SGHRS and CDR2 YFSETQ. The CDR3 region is CASSPGLAGYNEQFF. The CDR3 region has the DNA TGCGCCAGCAGCCCGGGACTAGCGGGTTACAATGAGCAGTTCTTC.

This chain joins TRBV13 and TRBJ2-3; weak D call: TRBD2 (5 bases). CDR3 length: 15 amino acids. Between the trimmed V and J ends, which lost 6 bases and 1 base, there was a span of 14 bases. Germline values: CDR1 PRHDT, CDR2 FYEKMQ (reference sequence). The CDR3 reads CASRSRGQGTDTQYF. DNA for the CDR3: TGTGCCAGCAGGTCGAGAGGGCAGGGCACAGATACGCAGTATTTT.

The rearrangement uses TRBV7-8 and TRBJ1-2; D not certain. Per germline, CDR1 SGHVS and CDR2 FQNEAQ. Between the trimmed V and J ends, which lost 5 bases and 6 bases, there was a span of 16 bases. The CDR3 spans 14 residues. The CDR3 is CASSHKVGRNGYTF. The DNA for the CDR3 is TGTGCCAGCAGCCATAAGGTGGGGAGAAATGGCTACACCTTC. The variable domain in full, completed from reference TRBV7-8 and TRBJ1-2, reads GAGVSQSPRYKVAKRGQDVALRCDPISGHVSLFWYQQALGQGPEFLTYFQNEAQLDKSGLPSDRFFAERPEGSVSTLKIQRTQQEDSAVYLCASSHKVGRNGYTFGSGTRLTVV.

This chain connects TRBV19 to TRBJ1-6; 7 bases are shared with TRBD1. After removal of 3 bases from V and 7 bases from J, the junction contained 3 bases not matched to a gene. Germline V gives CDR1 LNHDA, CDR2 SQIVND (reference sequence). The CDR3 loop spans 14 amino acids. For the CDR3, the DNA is TGTGCCAGTAGTATTTCAGGGGGGAATTCACCCCTCCACTTT. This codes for CASSISGGNSPLHF.

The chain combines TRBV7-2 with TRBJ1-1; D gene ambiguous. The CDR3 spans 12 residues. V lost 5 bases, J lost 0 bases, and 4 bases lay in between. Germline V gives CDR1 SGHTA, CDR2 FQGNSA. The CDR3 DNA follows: TGTGCCAGCAGCCACATGAACACTGAAGCTTTCTTT. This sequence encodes CASSHMNTEAFF.

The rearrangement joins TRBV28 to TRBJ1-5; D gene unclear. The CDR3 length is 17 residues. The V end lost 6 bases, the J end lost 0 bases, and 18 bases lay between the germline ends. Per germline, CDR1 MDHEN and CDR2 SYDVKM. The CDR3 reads CASSFPGEAYSNQPQHF. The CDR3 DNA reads TGTGCCAGCAGCTTTCCAGGTGAAGCCTATAGCAATCAGCCCCAGCATTTT.

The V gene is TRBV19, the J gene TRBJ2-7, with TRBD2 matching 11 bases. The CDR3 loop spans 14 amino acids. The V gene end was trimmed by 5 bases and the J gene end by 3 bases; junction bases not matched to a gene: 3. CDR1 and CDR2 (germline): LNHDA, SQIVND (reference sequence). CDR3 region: CASSVTSGGYEQYF. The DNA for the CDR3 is TGTGCCAGTAGTGTCACTAGCGGGGGCTACGAGCAGTACTTC.

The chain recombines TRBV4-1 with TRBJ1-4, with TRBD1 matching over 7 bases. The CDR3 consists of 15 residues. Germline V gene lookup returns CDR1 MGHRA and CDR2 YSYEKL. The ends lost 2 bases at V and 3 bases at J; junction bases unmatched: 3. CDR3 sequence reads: CASSQPGQSNEKLFF. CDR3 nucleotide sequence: TGCGCCAGCAGCCAACCGGGACAGTCTAATGAAAAACTGTTTTTT.

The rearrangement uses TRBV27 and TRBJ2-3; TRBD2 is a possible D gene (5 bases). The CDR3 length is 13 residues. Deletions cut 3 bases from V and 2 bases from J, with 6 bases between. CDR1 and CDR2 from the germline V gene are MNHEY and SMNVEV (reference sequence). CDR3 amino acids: CASSFLATDTQYF. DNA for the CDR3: TGTGCCAGCAGTTTCCTAGCCACAGATACGCAGTATTTT.

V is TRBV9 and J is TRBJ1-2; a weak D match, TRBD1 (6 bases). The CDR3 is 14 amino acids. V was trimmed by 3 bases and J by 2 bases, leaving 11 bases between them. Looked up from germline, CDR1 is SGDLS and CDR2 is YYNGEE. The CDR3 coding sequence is TGTGCCAGCAGCGCCCCAACAGGGAACTATGGCTACACCTTC. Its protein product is CASSAPTGNYGYTF.

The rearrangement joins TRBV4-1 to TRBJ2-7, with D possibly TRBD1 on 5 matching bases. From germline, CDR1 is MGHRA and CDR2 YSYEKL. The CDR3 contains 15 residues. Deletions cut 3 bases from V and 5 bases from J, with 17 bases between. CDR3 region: CASSQTLGVIDEQYF. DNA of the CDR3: TGCGCCAGCAGCCAGACCTTAGGGGTTATAGACGAGCAGTACTTC.

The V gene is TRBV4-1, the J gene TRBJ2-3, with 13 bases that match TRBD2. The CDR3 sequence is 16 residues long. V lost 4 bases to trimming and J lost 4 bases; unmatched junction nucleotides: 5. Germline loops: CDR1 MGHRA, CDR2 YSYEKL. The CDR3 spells CASSPGLAGDSDTQYF. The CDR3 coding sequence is TGCGCCAGCAGCCCAGGACTAGCGGGAGACTCAGATACGCAGTATTTT.

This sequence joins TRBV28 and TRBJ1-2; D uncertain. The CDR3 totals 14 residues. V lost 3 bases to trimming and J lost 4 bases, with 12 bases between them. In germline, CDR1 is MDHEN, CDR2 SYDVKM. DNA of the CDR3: TGTGCCAGCAGTTTTTCCCAGGTGACCTATGGCTACACCTTC. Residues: CASSFSQVTYGYTF.

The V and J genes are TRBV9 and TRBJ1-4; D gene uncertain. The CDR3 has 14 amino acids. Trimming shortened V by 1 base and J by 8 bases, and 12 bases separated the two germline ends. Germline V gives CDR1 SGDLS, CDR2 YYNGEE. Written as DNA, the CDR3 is TGTGCCAGCAGCGTAAGAGGGTACAGCGAAAAACTGTTTTTT. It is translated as CASSVRGYSEKLFF.

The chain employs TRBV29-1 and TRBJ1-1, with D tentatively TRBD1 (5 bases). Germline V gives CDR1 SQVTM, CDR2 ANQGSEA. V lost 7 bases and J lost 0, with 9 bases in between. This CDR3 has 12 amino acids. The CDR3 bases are TGCAGCGGTAAGACAGTGAACACTGAAGCTTTCTTT. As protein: CSGKTVNTEAFF.